The clone carrying this T cell receptor (beta chain) was counted between two and nine times. The antigen remains unidentified. The sample is drawn from a study of T cells after yellow fever vaccination. Study outcomes and limitations: Reappearance after the booster was seen for most primary-vaccination clones, at 95% to 97% CD4 and 80% to 90% CD8. Although most clonotypes did not, a small share appeared in both CD4 and CD8 compartments.

TCRdb reprocessed the 5' RACE reads via MiXCR and lists one record per CDR3 protein. The data hold around 530,000 distinct CDR3 sequences, with 17% observed a single time. Trimming left V 5 bases short and J 7 bases short, with 14 bases between. Germline V gene data show CDR1 as SGHTA and CDR2 as FQGNSA. The CDR3 has 14 residues. The chain recombines TRBV7-2 with TRBJ2-2; D unresolved. The TCR sequence derives from a man aged 18 to 29 who received the YFV17D yellow fever vaccine. The sequenced sample was PBMCs, obtained 5 to 6 days after the first yellow fever vaccination. The CDR3 sequence: CASSRPRYRGELFF. In nucleotides, the CDR3 is TGTGCCAGCAGCAGGCCAAGATACCGCGGGGAGCTGTTTTTT.